These 21 T cell receptor beta chains share one sample of origin, sequenced in a study of T cells after yellow fever vaccination. TCRdb re-called the 5' RACE reads through MiXCR, storing one row per CDR3 protein. The sample consists of approximately 93,000 distinct CDR3 sequences, approximately 6.3% of them appearing once. The sequencing here drew on CD8+ T cells sorted from PBMCs, taken 10 days after the yellow fever booster vaccination. These receptors were obtained from a young man who received the YFV17D yellow fever vaccine.

The gene calls are TRBV3-1 and TRBJ2-1; 14 bases agree with TRBD2. Trimming cost V 4 bases and J 2 bases; bases outside gene matches: 4. CDR1 and CDR2 from the germline V gene are LGHDT and YNNKEL (reference sequence). The CDR3 extends over 17 amino acids. CDR3 DNA sequence: TGTGCCAGCAGCCGCCGGACTAGCGGGGGGCCCTACAATGAGCAGTTCTTC. Residues: CASSRRTSGGPYNEQFF.

This clonotype was counted at least ten times. The chain recombines TRBV6-5 with TRBJ2-5, with 9 bases matching TRBD1. V lost 4 bases, J lost 5 bases, and 5 bases stayed unmatched. From germline, CDR1 is MNHEY and CDR2 SVGAGI. The CDR3 is 14 residues long. In DNA, the CDR3 is TGTGCCAGCAGTTTACAGGGGGCTGGGGAGACCCAGTACTTC. Amino acid sequence: CASSLQGAGETQYF.

This clonotype was recorded at least ten times. This chain links TRBV27 with TRBJ2-2; possible D gene TRBD1, 6 bases. The CDR3 length is 18 residues. Germline CDR1 and CDR2: MNHEY and SMNVEV (reference sequence). Trimming cost V 5 bases and J 1 base, with 20 bases left between them. The CDR3 nucleotides are TGTGCCAGCAGTCTACTCAGGACAGACCTCGGGAACACCGGGGAGCTGTTTTTT. Protein sequence: CASSLLRTDLGNTGELFF.

This clonotype has just a few counts. CDR3 in amino acids: CASSLGTGLSNQPQHF. The CDR3 coding sequence is TGTGCCAGCAGCTTAGGCACTGGGCTCAGCAATCAGCCCCAGCATTTT. The V and J genes are TRBV7-8 and TRBJ1-5; unclear D gene. Germline CDR1 and CDR2: SGHVS and FQNEAQ. The V end was cut by 1 base, the J end by 1 base, with 11 bases between. The CDR3 has 16 residues. Complete variable domain (other parts from reference TRBV7-8 and TRBJ1-5): GAGVSQSPRYKVAKRGQDVALRCDPISGHVSLFWYQQALGQGPEFLTYFQNEAQLDKSGLPSDRFFAERPEGSVSTLKIQRTQQEDSAVYLCASSLGTGLSNQPQHFGDGTRLSIL.

The V and J genes are TRBV30 and TRBJ2-7; D ambiguous. Germline V gene sequence: CDR1 GTSNPN, CDR2 SVGIG (reference sequence). V lost 2 bases, J lost 5 bases, and 7 bases lay in between. This CDR3 region has 11 residues. For the CDR3, the DNA is TGTGCCTGGAGTTTTGGGGACGAGCAGTACTTC. Translation gives CAWSFGDEQYF.

The chain employs TRBV7-2 and TRBJ1-3, with D maybe TRBD1 (5 bases). This CDR3 has 15 residues. Trimming took off 1 base at V and 4 bases at J, with 11 bases between the two ends. From germline, CDR1 is SGHTA and CDR2 FQGNSA. In nucleotides, the CDR3 is TGTGCCAGCAGCTTAGATGCAGGGTTGGGAAACACCATATATTTT. The encoded protein is CASSLDAGLGNTIYF.

This clonotype was seen repeatedly, ten times or more. The chain couples TRBV19 to TRBJ2-1; 8 bases agree with TRBD1. The germline V gene encodes CDR1 LNHDA and CDR2 SQIVND (reference sequence). CDR3 length equals 17 residues. The V segment lost 7 bases and the J segment 1 base; nucleotides outside the gene matches: 12. DNA of the CDR3: TGTGCCAGTACCGAGGAGGACAGGGTCTCTTCCTACAATGAGCAGTTCTTC. Translated: CASTEEDRVSSYNEQFF.

The table lists this clonotype with many counts. The V call is TRBV25-1, the J call TRBJ2-1; D may correspond to TRBD1 or TRBD2 (5 bases each). Germline V CDR1 and CDR2: MGHDK, SYGVNS. The CDR3 sequence is 15 residues long. Trimming removed 0 bases at V and 5 bases at J, with 11 bases between. The CDR3 reads CASSEYGTPNNEQFF. CDR3 bases: TGTGCCAGCAGTGAATATGGGACCCCAAACAATGAGCAGTTCTTC.

The genes are TRBV5-1 and TRBJ2-7, with D possibly matching TRBD1 (6 bases). CDR3 length: 16 amino acids. CDR1 is SGHRS, CDR2 YFSETQ, per germline. V dropped 4 bases and J dropped 3 bases, with 20 bases sitting between them. DNA for the CDR3: TGCGCCAGCAGCCGGACTCGGACAGAGACCCACTACGAGCAGTACTTC. Translating it yields CASSRTRTETHYEQYF.

This clonotype was counted a few times. DNA for the CDR3: TGCGCCAGCAGCTTGGCCTCTAATGAGCAGTTCTTC. Its protein product is CASSLASNEQFF. This chain links TRBV5-1 with TRBJ2-1; D unresolved. Germline V gene sequence: CDR1 SGHRS, CDR2 YFSETQ. V was pared by 0 bases and J by 7 bases, with 5 bases between. The CDR3 runs to 12 residues.

J is TRBJ2-3 and V is TRBV29-1; D tentatively fits TRBD1 or TRBD2 (5 bases each). V was shortened by 4 bases and J by 3 bases, with 14 bases between the two germline ends. The CDR3 runs 14 residues. CDR1 is SQVTM and CDR2 is ANQGSEA in the germline V gene. CDR3 sequence: CSVVGGSGTDTQYF. The CDR3 nucleotides are TGCAGCGTTGTTGGGGGAAGCGGAACAGATACGCAGTATTTT.

The genes are TRBV12-3 or TRBV12-4 and TRBJ2-7; D is perhaps TRBD1 (5 bases). V lost 5 bases, J lost 5 bases, and 13 bases lay in between. The CDR3 extends over 13 amino acids. The CDR3 reads CASSVIRVHEQYF. In DNA form, the CDR3 reads TGTGCCAGCAGTGTAATCAGGGTTCACGAGCAGTACTTC.

V and J are TRBV5-1 and TRBJ2-1; 8 nucleotides line up with TRBD2. CDR1 is SGHRS and CDR2 is YFSETQ in the germline V gene. Germline trimming cut 4 bases from V and 3 bases from J; bases unmatched to any gene: 9. The CDR3 consists of 16 residues. In DNA form, the CDR3 reads TGCGCCAGCAGCCCCCCAGGGAGCGGGGGCTACAATGAGCAGTTCTTC. This gives the protein CASSPPGSGGYNEQFF.

This clonotype has more than one count but fewer than ten. The chain links TRBV7-9 to TRBJ1-6, with D uncertain. Germline V gene sequence: CDR1 SEHNR, CDR2 FQNEAQ (reference sequence). Trimming pared 6 bases from V and 6 bases from J, leaving 15 bases between. There are 15 residues in the CDR3. CDR3 DNA: TGTGCCAGCAGATCGATCGGCACGGGTAATTCACCCCTCCACTTT. Protein sequence: CASRSIGTGNSPLHF. Full variable domain (rest looked up from reference TRBV7-9 and TRBJ1-6): DTGVSQNPRHKITKRGQNVTFRCDPISEHNRLYWYRQTLGQGPEFLTYFQNEAQLEKSRLLSDRFSAERPKGSFSTLEIQRTEQGDSAMYLCASRSIGTGNSPLHFGNGTRLTVT.

This clonotype came up a few times. V and J are TRBV10-3 and TRBJ1-1; tentatively, D is TRBD1 (5 bases). Trimming shortened V by 8 bases and J by 4 bases, and 11 bases separated the two germline ends. The V gene's germline CDR1 is ENHRY and CDR2 SYGVKD. This CDR3 region has 12 residues. This CDR3 is CAISGAGTEAFF. The DNA of the CDR3 is TGTGCCATCTCTGGGGCCGGCACTGAAGCTTTCTTT.

This clonotype has ten or more counts. The chain joins TRBV12-3 or TRBV12-4 to TRBJ2-3, with D perhaps matching TRBD2 (6 bases). V was shortened by 3 bases and J by 3 bases, with 13 bases between the two germline ends. This CDR3 comprises 15 residues. CDR3 residues: CASSFGTRSTDTQYF. The DNA for the CDR3 is TGTGCCAGCAGTTTCGGGACTCGATCTACAGATACGCAGTATTTT.

The rearrangement joins TRBV20-1 to TRBJ2-7; a weak D match, TRBD1 (6 bases). Germline CDR1 DFQATT, CDR2 SNEGSKA (reference sequence). The CDR3 sequence is 12 residues long. V gave up 3 bases and J gave up 3 bases, with 9 bases separating them. Here the CDR3 reads CSARSQGYEQYF. The CDR3 DNA sequence: TGCAGTGCTAGGTCACAGGGCTACGAGCAGTACTTC.

V gene TRBV7-9 combines with J gene TRBJ1-2; D call uncertain. CDR1 is SEHNR, CDR2 FQNEAQ, per germline (reference sequence). The V and J ends lost 2 bases and 0 bases respectively, with 16 bases between them. The CDR3 has 17 residues. The chain's CDR3 is CASSLLDGHNSNYGYTF. The CDR3 nucleotides read TGTGCCAGCAGCTTACTGGATGGGCACAACTCTAACTATGGCTACACCTTC.

This clonotype showed up just a few times. The gene calls are TRBV5-6 and TRBJ2-7, with D maybe TRBD2 (5 bases). Trimming took off 4 bases at V and 6 bases at J, with 20 bases between the two ends. The CDR3 sequence is 15 residues long. CDR1 SGHDT and CDR2 YYEEEE come from the germline V gene. DNA for the CDR3: TGTGCCAGCAGCAGACCCAAGTCAGGAGAGGGCGAGCAGTACGTC. The encoded protein is CASSRPKSGEGEQYV.

To note about this clonotype: This clone may be a read error of a much larger clone one base away. V usage is TRBV4-2 and J usage is TRBJ1-1, with D maybe TRBD1 (5 bases). The germline V gene has CDR1 LGHNA and CDR2 YNFKEQ. This CDR3 has 14 residues. DNA for the CDR3: TGTGCCAGCAGCCAAGGGGGGGAAGGCACTGAAGCTTACTTT. It yields the protein CASSQGGEGTEAYF.

This clonotype occurred a few times. V and J are TRBV20-1 and TRBJ2-7; 11 bases line up with TRBD1. Germline V CDR1 and CDR2: DFQATT, SNEGSKA (reference sequence). The V segment lost 4 bases and the J segment 3 bases; nucleotides outside the gene matches: 2. There are 13 residues in the CDR3. In DNA form, the CDR3 reads TGCAGTGCTACCGGGACAGGGGGCTACGAGCAGTACGTC. Protein sequence: CSATGTGGYEQYV.